The T cell receptor (beta chain) under discussion was sequenced for a study of monozygotic twins with inflammatory bowel disease. Study results and limitations: Ultimately, a single strong signal or clonotype associated with IBD was not supported.

TCRdb reprocessed the 5' RACE reads and stores each CDR3 protein as one record, lacking DNA. The sample holds 300,000 to 400,000 distinct CDR3 sequences. A note on this clonotype: Antigen: not known.

The CDR3 has 17 residues. The V gene's germline CDR1 is MNHEY and CDR2 SVGAGI. The sample taken for sequencing was blood. The sequence was collected from a human donor with ulcerative colitis or Crohn's disease, or a healthy co-twin of an affected twin (not recorded which). This sequence joins TRBV6-5 and TRBJ1-4; TCRdb outputs TRBD1, but without DNA this stays unchecked. Here the CDR3 reads CASSYSLRQATNEKLFF.